This TCR beta chain was sequenced in a study of blood T cell repertoires in COVID-19. Study in general: PBMCs, B-cell-depleted T cells, or T cells provided the cDNA or gDNA that made up the material.

The sample holds a few counts of this clone. V was trimmed by 2 bases and J by 0 bases, leaving 10 bases between them. Germline lookup yields CDR1 MGHRA and CDR2 YSYEKL. The length of the CDR3 is 15 residues. Authors' methods: Amplification with reference gene primers provided the estimates of nucleated cell counts. Data came from immunoSEQ multiplex PCR; TCRdb stores just in-frame clones and leaves some out. Clone size and the V and J calls come from that table; the DNA yielded D and trimming. The table has fewer than 200,000 clones, roughly 87% seen once; the top ten hold 0.95% to 1.5%. Individuals drawn from some 25 US areas were about 18 to 95 years old. Cohorts were assigned according to the clinical history that participants reported.

Material for sequencing was PBMCs or T cells enriched from blood (not recorded which). The sequence derives from a human donor with acute COVID-19. The donor label of this sample is uncertain. The chain has TRBV4-1 and TRBJ1-2; D might be TRBD1 (5 bases). CDR3 region: CASSQQGLPNYGYTF. The CDR3, as DNA: TGCGCCAGCAGCCAACAGGGTCTCCCTAACTATGGCTACACCTTC.